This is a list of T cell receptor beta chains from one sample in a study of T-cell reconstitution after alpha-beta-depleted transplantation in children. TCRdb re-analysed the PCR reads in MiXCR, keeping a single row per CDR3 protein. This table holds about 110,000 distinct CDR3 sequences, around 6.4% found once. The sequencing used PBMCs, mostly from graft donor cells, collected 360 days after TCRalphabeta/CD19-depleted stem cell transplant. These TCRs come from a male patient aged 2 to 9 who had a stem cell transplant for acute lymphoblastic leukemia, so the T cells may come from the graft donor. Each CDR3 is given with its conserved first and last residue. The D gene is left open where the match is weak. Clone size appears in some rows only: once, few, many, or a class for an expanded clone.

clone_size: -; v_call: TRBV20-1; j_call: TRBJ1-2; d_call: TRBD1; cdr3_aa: CSAIGTVYGYTF; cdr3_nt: TGCAGTGCTATCGGGACAGTCTATGGCTACACCTTC
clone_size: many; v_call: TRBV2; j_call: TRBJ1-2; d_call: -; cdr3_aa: CASPGTPDGYTF; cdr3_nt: TGTGCCAGCCCAGGTACCCCGGATGGCTACACCTTC
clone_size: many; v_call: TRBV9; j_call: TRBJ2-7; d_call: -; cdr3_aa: CASSVGHKSYEQYF; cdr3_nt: TGTGCCAGCAGCGTAGGTCATAAATCCTACGAGCAGTACTTC
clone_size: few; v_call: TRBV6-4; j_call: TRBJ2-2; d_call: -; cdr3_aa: CASRTTGNTGELFF; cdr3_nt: TGTGCCAGCAGGACCACAGGGAACACCGGGGAGCTGTTTTTT
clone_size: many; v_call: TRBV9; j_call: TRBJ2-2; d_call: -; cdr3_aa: CASSVVGARGELFF; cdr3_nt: TGTGCCAGCAGCGTAGTAGGGGCCCGCGGGGAGCTGTTTTTT
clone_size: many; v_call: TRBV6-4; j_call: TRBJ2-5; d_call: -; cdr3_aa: CASSVWLGETQYF; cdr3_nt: TGTGCCAGCAGTGTCTGGCTAGGAGAGACCCAGTACTTC
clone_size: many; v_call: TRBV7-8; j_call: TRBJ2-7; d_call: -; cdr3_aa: CASTPGRPTEQYF; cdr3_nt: TGTGCCAGCACCCCGGGACGGCCTACCGAGCAGTACTTC
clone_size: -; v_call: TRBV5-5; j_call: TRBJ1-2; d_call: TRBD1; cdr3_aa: CASSLTGGTSYGYTF; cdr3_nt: TGTGCCAGCAGCTTGACAGGGGGCACGTCCTATGGCTACACCTTC
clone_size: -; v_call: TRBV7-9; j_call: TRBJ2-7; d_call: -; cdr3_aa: CASNSGHPYEQYF; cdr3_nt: TGTGCCAGCAACAGCGGCCACCCCTACGAGCAGTACTTC
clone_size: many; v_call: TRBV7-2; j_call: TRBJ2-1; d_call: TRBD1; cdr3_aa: CASSLGTGPYNEQFF; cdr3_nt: TGTGCCAGCAGCTTAGGGACAGGGCCCTACAATGAGCAGTTCTTC
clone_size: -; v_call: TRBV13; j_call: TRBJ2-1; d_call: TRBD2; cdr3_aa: CASSLLAGAPPEQFF; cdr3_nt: TGTGCCAGCAGCTTATTAGCGGGGGCCCCTCCGGAGCAGTTCTTC
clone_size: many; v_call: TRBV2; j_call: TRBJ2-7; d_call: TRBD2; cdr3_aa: CAILAGGYEQYF; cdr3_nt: TGTGCCATTCTAGCGGGAGGCTACGAGCAGTACTTC
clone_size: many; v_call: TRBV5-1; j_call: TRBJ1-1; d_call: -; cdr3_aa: CASSLYRTNTEAFF; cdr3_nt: TGCGCCAGCAGCTTGTATAGGACGAACACTGAAGCTTTCTTT
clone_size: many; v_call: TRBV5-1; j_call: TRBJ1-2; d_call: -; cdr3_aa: CASSMTGDNYGYTF; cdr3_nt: TGCGCCAGCAGCATGACAGGAGATAACTATGGCTACACCTTC
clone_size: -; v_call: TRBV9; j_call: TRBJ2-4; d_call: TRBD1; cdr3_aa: CASSVEGQGGNIQYF; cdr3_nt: TGTGCCAGCAGCGTAGAGGGACAGGGGGGTAACATTCAGTACTTC
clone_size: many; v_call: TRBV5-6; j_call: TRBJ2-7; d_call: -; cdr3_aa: CASSISAYEQYF; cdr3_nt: TGTGCCAGCAGCATCAGCGCCTACGAGCAGTACTTC
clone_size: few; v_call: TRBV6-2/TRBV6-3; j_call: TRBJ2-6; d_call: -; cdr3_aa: CASSYRLPGANVLTF; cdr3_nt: TGTGCCAGCAGTTATCGCCTCCCTGGGGCCAACGTCCTGACTTTC
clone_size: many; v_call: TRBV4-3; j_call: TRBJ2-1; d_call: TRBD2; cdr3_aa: CASSQGLAGVDEQFF; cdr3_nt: TGCGCCAGCAGCCAGGGACTAGCGGGAGTAGATGAGCAGTTCTTC
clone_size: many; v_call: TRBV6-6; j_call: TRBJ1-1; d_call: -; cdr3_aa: CASSYSNTEAFF; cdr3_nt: TGTGCCAGCAGTTACTCGAACACTGAAGCTTTCTTT
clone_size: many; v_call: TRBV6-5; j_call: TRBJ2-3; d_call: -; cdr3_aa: CASSDKWDLAEDTQYF; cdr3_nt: TGTGCCAGCAGCGACAAGTGGGACCTGGCCGAAGATACGCAGTATTTT
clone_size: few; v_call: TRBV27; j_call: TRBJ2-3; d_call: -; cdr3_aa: CASSQLGLEDTQYF; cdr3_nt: TGTGCCAGCAGCCAACTAGGTTTGGAGGATACGCAGTATTTT
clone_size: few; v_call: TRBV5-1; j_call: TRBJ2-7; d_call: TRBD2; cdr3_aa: CASGLGGLAGDEQYF; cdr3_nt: TGCGCCAGCGGCTTGGGGGGACTAGCGGGAGACGAGCAGTACTTC
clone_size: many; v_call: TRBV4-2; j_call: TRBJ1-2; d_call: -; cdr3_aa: CASSQDLDGNYGYTF; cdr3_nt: TGTGCCAGCAGCCAAGATTTGGACGGAAACTATGGCTACACCTTC
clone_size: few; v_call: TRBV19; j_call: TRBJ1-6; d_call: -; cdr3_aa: CASTSPGSGNSPLHF; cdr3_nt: TGTGCCAGTACTTCGCCGGGCAGCGGGAACTCACCCCTCCACTTT
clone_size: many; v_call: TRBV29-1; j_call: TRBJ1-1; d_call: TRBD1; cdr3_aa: CSYGTGDYNTEAFF; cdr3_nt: TGCAGCTATGGGACAGGGGATTACAACACTGAAGCTTTCTTT
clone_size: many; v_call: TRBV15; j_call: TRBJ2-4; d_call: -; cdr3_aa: CATSRVIRGASPLAKNIQYF; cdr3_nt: TGTGCCACCAGCAGAGTGATCCGGGGGGCTTCCCCCTTAGCCAAAAACATTCAGTACTTC
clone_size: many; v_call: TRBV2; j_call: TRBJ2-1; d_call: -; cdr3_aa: CASSEATASYNEQFF; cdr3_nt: TGTGCCAGCAGTGAAGCAACAGCATCCTACAATGAGCAGTTCTTC
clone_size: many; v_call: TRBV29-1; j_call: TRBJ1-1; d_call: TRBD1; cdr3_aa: CSTRQGPMNTEAFF; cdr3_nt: TGCAGCACACGACAGGGGCCGATGAACACTGAAGCTTTCTTT
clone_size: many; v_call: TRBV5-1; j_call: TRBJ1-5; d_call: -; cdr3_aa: CASSWSGVNQPQHF; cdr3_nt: TGCGCCAGCAGCTGGTCGGGCGTCAATCAGCCCCAGCATTTT
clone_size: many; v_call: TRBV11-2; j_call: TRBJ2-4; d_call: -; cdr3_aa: CASSLSRRGKEAKNIQYF; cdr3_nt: TGTGCCAGCAGCTTGAGTCGTCGGGGAAAGGAGGCCAAAAACATTCAGTACTTC
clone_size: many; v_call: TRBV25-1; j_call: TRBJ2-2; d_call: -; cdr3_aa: CASSEWTATGELFF; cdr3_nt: TGTGCCAGCAGTGAATGGACGGCCACCGGGGAGCTGTTTTTT
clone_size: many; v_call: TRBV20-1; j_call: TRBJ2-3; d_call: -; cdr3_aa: CSARAKSADTQYF; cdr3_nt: TGCAGTGCCCGAGCAAAGAGCGCAGATACGCAGTATTTT
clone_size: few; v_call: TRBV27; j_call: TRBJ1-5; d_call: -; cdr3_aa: CASAWGSDQPQHF; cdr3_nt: TGTGCCAGCGCGTGGGGGTCCGATCAGCCCCAGCATTTT
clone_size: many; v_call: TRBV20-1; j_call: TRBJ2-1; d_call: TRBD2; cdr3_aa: CSATRLAGGRDEQFF; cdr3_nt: TGCAGTGCTACGCGACTAGCGGGAGGACGAGATGAGCAGTTCTTC
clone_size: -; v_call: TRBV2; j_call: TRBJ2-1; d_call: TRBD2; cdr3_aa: CASSDPRTSGYYNEQFF; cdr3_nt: TGTGCCAGCAGTGACCCAAGGACTAGCGGTTACTACAATGAGCAGTTCTTC